This is a list of T cell receptor beta chains from one sample in a study of regulatory T cells in long-lasting Graves disease. MiXCR, run by TCRdb on the multiplex PCR reads, gives a single entry per CDR3 protein. The sample includes about 350,000 distinct CDR3 sequences, roughly 16% of them seen just once. These data are also associated with another study on T cells in Graves' hyperthyroidism and ophthalmopathy.

The specimen was peripheral blood mononuclear cells (PBMCs), collected at new diagnosis, from a patient treated with antithyroid drugs. These receptors originate from a woman aged 18-30 years with Graves disease. Each CDR3 is given with its conserved first and last residue.

j_gene: TRBJ2-7
v_gene: TRBV18
CDR3aa: CASSPPDRASSYEQYF

j_gene: TRBJ2-2
v_gene: TRBV28
CDR3aa: CASSLLAGTGELFF

j_gene: TRBJ2-2
v_gene: TRBV12-3/TRBV12-4
CDR3aa: CASSFRLAGDLGELFF

j_gene: TRBJ2-7
v_gene: TRBV5-1
CDR3aa: CASSRGDTYPYEQYF

j_gene: TRBJ1-5
v_gene: TRBV7-3
CDR3aa: CASSLTSNQPQHF

j_gene: TRBJ1-1
v_gene: TRBV20-1
CDR3aa: CSAMKNTEAFF

j_gene: TRBJ2-4
v_gene: TRBV13
CDR3aa: CASSFGSRLAGAKNIQYF

j_gene: TRBJ2-2
v_gene: TRBV3-1
CDR3aa: CASSQAAGGLPGELFF

j_gene: TRBJ2-3
v_gene: TRBV13
CDR3aa: CASSLPGTSVTDTQYF

j_gene: TRBJ2-5
v_gene: TRBV6-5
CDR3aa: CASSSMTRPDWGQETQYF

j_gene: TRBJ2-4
v_gene: TRBV7-3
CDR3aa: CASSYPQEKKDIQHF

j_gene: TRBJ1-2
v_gene: TRBV9
CDR3aa: CASSETMRQDGYTF

j_gene: TRBJ2-2
v_gene: TRBV30
CDR3aa: CAFRDRVTGELFF

j_gene: TRBJ2-6
v_gene: TRBV19
CDR3aa: CASSPRAVAGILGANVLTF

j_gene: TRBJ1-3
v_gene: TRBV2
CDR3aa: CASSEGRGLGNTIYF

j_gene: TRBJ2-6
v_gene: TRBV7-8
CDR3aa: CASSSLAGDRGFLGSGANVLTF

j_gene: TRBJ2-6
v_gene: TRBV3-1
CDR3aa: CASSQQLGGTGANVLTF

j_gene: TRBJ1-2
v_gene: TRBV6-1
CDR3aa: CASSRQGDGYTF

j_gene: TRBJ2-1
v_gene: TRBV30
CDR3aa: CAWSGRGFNEQFF

j_gene: TRBJ1-2
v_gene: TRBV30
CDR3aa: CAWSVDRGGGYTF

j_gene: TRBJ1-5
v_gene: TRBV4-2
CDR3aa: CASSQTEGGNQPQHF

j_gene: TRBJ1-1
v_gene: TRBV19
CDR3aa: CASISPVSGQEAFF

j_gene: TRBJ1-1
v_gene: TRBV5-1
CDR3aa: CASSLGGSMNTEAFF

j_gene: TRBJ2-5
v_gene: TRBV5-5
CDR3aa: CASSFGSGKEETQYF

j_gene: TRBJ2-7
v_gene: TRBV19
CDR3aa: CASSIGTGTYEQYF

j_gene: TRBJ2-5
v_gene: TRBV5-1
CDR3aa: CASSLGGTGGQETQYF

j_gene: TRBJ2-5
v_gene: TRBV12-3/TRBV12-4
CDR3aa: CASSTTLGPPEETQYF

j_gene: TRBJ1-4
v_gene: TRBV3-1
CDR3aa: CASSHLGEKLFF

j_gene: TRBJ2-5
v_gene: TRBV6-1
CDR3aa: CASSRTSGGGGETQYF

j_gene: TRBJ2-7
v_gene: TRBV7-3
CDR3aa: CASSPKGGPTYEQYF

j_gene: TRBJ2-7
v_gene: TRBV9
CDR3aa: CASSVDSPGRDEQHF

j_gene: TRBJ2-2
v_gene: TRBV6-1
CDR3aa: CASTPLGDTNTGELFF

j_gene: TRBJ2-4
v_gene: TRBV5-1
CDR3aa: CASSADLTRAKNIQYF

j_gene: TRBJ2-3
v_gene: TRBV5-1
CDR3aa: CASSPVLIAGPTSTDTQYF

j_gene: TRBJ2-3
v_gene: TRBV7-2
CDR3aa: CASSWQIATTDTQYF

j_gene: TRBJ2-1
v_gene: TRBV2
CDR3aa: CASSDSGGGYDEQFF

j_gene: TRBJ2-7
v_gene: TRBV6-5
CDR3aa: CASSYSRTGYEQYF

j_gene: TRBJ2-7
v_gene: TRBV5-8
CDR3aa: CASSLVRIPGEQYF

j_gene: TRBJ2-5
v_gene: TRBV7-3
CDR3aa: CASSLTRQEETQYF

j_gene: TRBJ1-1
v_gene: TRBV19
CDR3aa: CASSWGEDTEAFF

j_gene: TRBJ1-5
v_gene: TRBV6-2/TRBV6-3
CDR3aa: CASSYSRKGYSNQPQHF

j_gene: TRBJ2-3
v_gene: TRBV4-1
CDR3aa: CASSQDNGTPQYF

j_gene: TRBJ1-1
v_gene: TRBV12-3/TRBV12-4
CDR3aa: CASSPSVRTEAFF

j_gene: TRBJ2-1
v_gene: TRBV12-3/TRBV12-4
CDR3aa: CASSPRTGVNEQFF

j_gene: TRBJ2-7
v_gene: TRBV12-3/TRBV12-4
CDR3aa: CASSSGQGSYEQYF

j_gene: TRBJ2-2
v_gene: TRBV12-3/TRBV12-4
CDR3aa: CASRGGQGARTGELFF

j_gene: TRBJ2-3
v_gene: TRBV20-1
CDR3aa: CSARRRGDHLLTDTQYF

j_gene: TRBJ2-7
v_gene: TRBV7-3
CDR3aa: CASSAEGLPSYEQYF

j_gene: TRBJ2-7
v_gene: TRBV2
CDR3aa: CASSDPGQGISYEQYF

j_gene: TRBJ2-4
v_gene: TRBV28
CDR3aa: CASNFRGLAKNIQYF